This passage covers 16 T cell receptor beta chains from one sample sequenced in a study of T cell responses to AZD1222 COVID-19 vaccine. This table comes from immunoSEQ multiplex PCR, and its TCRdb copy is limited to in-frame clones, with some not included. The sample yields some 120,000 clones, around 90% seen once. Sequenced here: peripheral blood, sampled on day 0 of AZD1222 vaccination. The source of these receptors is an adult in good health.

The V gene is TRBV6-4, the J gene TRBJ1-1; 7 bases fit TRBD1. Germline assignment: CDR1 MRHNA and CDR2 SNTAGT. The CDR3 is made up of 15 amino acids. With 3 bases clipped from V and 1 base from J, the junction kept 5 bases outside the gene matches. In nucleotides, the CDR3 is TGTGCCAGCAGTGAAGGCAGGGGGGCGAACACTGAAGCTTTCTTT. It specifies CASSEGRGANTEAFF.

The chain employs TRBV7-2 and TRBJ1-1, with no clear D. Germline CDR1 reads SGHTA; CDR2 reads FQGNSA. Trimming took off 7 bases at V and 1 base at J, with 13 bases between the two ends. This CDR3 contains 14 residues. CDR3 sequence reads: CASKVTAQNTEAFF. The CDR3 bases are TGTGCCAGCAAAGTCACAGCCCAGAACACTGAAGCTTTCTTT. Full variable domain (outside the CDR3, taken from reference TRBV7-2 and TRBJ1-1): GAGVSQSPSNKVTEKGKDVELRCDPISGHTALYWYRQSLGQGLEFLIYFQGNSAPDKSGLPSDRFSAERTGGSVSTLTIQRTQQEDSAVYLCASKVTAQNTEAFFGQGTRLTVV.

J is TRBJ1-1 and V is TRBV19; no clear D. Germline V CDR1 and CDR2: LNHDA, SQIVND (reference sequence). Trimming removed 7 bases from V and 1 base from J, with 19 bases in between. This CDR3 comprises 16 residues. CDR3 in amino acids: CASNVDPEAPNTEAFF. As DNA, the CDR3 is TGTGCCAGTAATGTGGACCCGGAGGCACCGAACACTGAAGCTTTCTTT. The complete variable domain, with remaining parts taken from reference TRBV19 and TRBJ1-1, reads DGGITQSPKYLFRKEGQNVTLSCEQNLNHDAMYWYRQDPGQGLRLIYYSQIVNDFQKGDIAEGYSVSREKKESFPLTVTSAQKNPTAFYLCASNVDPEAPNTEAFFGQGTRLTVV.

A single count supports this clone. The chain has TRBV5-1 and TRBJ1-4, with 9 bases that match TRBD1. The CDR3 runs 15 residues. Germline trimming cut 0 bases from V and 7 bases from J; bases unmatched to any gene: 4. Germline V gives CDR1 SGHRS, CDR2 YFSETQ. CDR3 region: CASSLAGTGIEKLFF. Written as DNA, the CDR3 is TGCGCCAGCAGCTTGGCCGGGACAGGGATTGAAAAACTGTTTTTT.

This chain connects TRBV7-3 to TRBJ2-3; 13 positions agree with TRBD2. V was pared by 5 bases and J by 1 base, with 6 bases of the junction left unmatched. CDR3 length: 17 amino acids. Germline values: CDR1 SGHTA, CDR2 FQGTGA. CDR3 sequence reads: CASSPWTSGGGTDTQYF. Written as DNA, the CDR3 is TGTGCCAGCAGCCCGTGGACTAGCGGGGGAGGCACAGATACGCAGTATTTT.

This clone has just a few counts. The chain recombines TRBV4-3 with TRBJ1-2; no firm D call. Germline assignment: CDR1 LGHNA and CDR2 YSLEER. The ends were cut back, 0 bases at V and 4 bases at J, with 9 bases in the middle. The CDR3 contains 14 residues. CDR3 DNA: TGCGCCAGCAGCCAAGATGAGGGCAGCTATGGCTACACCTTC. The encoded protein is CASSQDEGSYGYTF.

This chain links TRBV5-7 with TRBJ1-1; D gene uncertain. TRBV5-7 is flagged as an ORF with uncertain function. The CDR3 runs 15 residues. Trimming removed 4 bases at V and 4 bases at J, with 17 bases between. CDR3 DNA sequence: TGTGCCAGCAGCCCCCAATCGTTCAAGGGCACTGAAGCTTTCTTT. Protein sequence: CASSPQSFKGTEAFF.

The rearrangement uses TRBV7-9 and TRBJ1-2; TRBD1 matches 8 bases. V dropped 3 bases and J dropped 2; count of bases not matched to a gene: 2. The CDR3 covers 14 residues. CDR1 SEHNR and CDR2 FQNEAQ come from the germline V gene (reference sequence). CDR3 DNA: TGTGCCAGCAGCTTCCAGGGGGCGAACTATGGCTACACCTTC. This codes for CASSFQGANYGYTF.

The sample holds one count of this clone. The chain recombines TRBV10-2 with TRBJ1-2; D not resolved. Germline CDR1 reads WSHSY; CDR2 reads SAAADI. This CDR3 is 13 amino acids long. V lost 7 bases to trimming and J lost 4 bases, with 13 bases between them. The CDR3 loop is CASTGTAPYGYTF. In nucleotides, the CDR3 is TGCGCCAGCACCGGTACAGCGCCCTATGGCTACACCTTC.

DNA of the CDR3: TGTGCCATCAGTGGCGACAGGCCGGATTCACCCCTCCACTTT. As protein: CAISGDRPDSPLHF. V and J are TRBV10-3 and TRBJ1-6; TRBD1 might be the D (6 bases). This CDR3 has 14 amino acids. V gave up 4 bases and J gave up 8 bases, with 12 bases separating them. From germline, CDR1 is ENHRY and CDR2 SYGVKD.

This clone was seen a single time. This rearrangement joins TRBV19 to TRBJ2-2; a weak D match, TRBD1 (5 bases). The CDR3 is 15 residues long. V was shortened by 5 bases and J by 8 bases, with 18 bases between the two germline ends. Germline lookup yields CDR1 LNHDA and CDR2 SQIVND (reference sequence). The CDR3 DNA sequence: TGTGCCAGTAGTTGGTCACCCGTGACAGTGGGGGAGCTGTTTTTT. It yields the protein CASSWSPVTVGELFF.

J is TRBJ2-7 and V is TRBV7-9; no firm D call. V lost 3 bases to trimming and J lost 2 bases, with 2 bases between them. Germline V gene sequence: CDR1 SEHNR, CDR2 FQNEAQ (reference sequence). CDR3 length: 11 residues. The CDR3 DNA sequence: TGTGCCAGCAGCTTTACCTACGAGCAGTACTTC. Its translation: CASSFTYEQYF.

The V gene is TRBV11-3, the J gene TRBJ2-1; the D is unclear. This CDR3 is 13 amino acids long. Per the germline V gene, CDR1 is SGHNT and CDR2 is YENEEA. V was shortened by 1 base and J by 9 bases, with 10 bases between the two germline ends. CDR3 residues: CASSLGESGEQFF. DNA of the CDR3: TGTGCCAGCAGCTTAGGAGAATCGGGTGAGCAGTTCTTC.

The chain couples TRBV29-1 to TRBJ2-2; possibly TRBD1 for D (6 bases). V gave up 5 bases and J gave up 0 bases, with 10 bases separating them. The CDR3 loop spans 14 amino acids. CDR1 is SQVTM and CDR2 is ANQGSEA in the germline V gene. The DNA of the CDR3 is TGCAGCGTTAGAGGGGGTACGAACACCGGGGAGCTGTTTTTT. Translation gives CSVRGGTNTGELFF.

This chain connects TRBV18 to TRBJ2-1, with 9 nucleotides matching TRBD1. Looked up from germline, CDR1 is KGHSH and CDR2 is LQKENI. V was clipped by 5 bases and J by 6 bases; unmatched bases: 5. The CDR3 length is 14 residues. CDR3: CASSAGTGFNEQFF. Here the CDR3 DNA reads TGTGCCAGCTCAGCCGGGACAGGGTTCAATGAGCAGTTCTTC.

The CDR3 coding sequence is TGTGCCAGTAGTATTGGCCGACAGTTCTTGGGCCCTGAAGCTTTCTTT. Residues: CASSIGRQFLGPEAFF. V is TRBV19 and J is TRBJ1-1; D possibly corresponds to TRBD1 (5 bases). The CDR3 totals 16 residues. CDR1 is LNHDA and CDR2 is SQIVND in the germline V gene (reference sequence). V lost 3 bases and J 6 bases, leaving 20 bases between the germline ends.